This T cell receptor (beta chain) was sequenced in a study of blood T cell repertoires in COVID-19. Study summary: Spain, Italy and the United States supplied samples that represented acute and convalescent COVID-19. Sample material is recorded as cDNA or gDNA derived from T cells, B-cell-depleted T cells, or PBMCs.

Sequenced by immunoSEQ multiplex PCR; TCRdb stores in-frame clones only, minus some. The sample carries 250,000 or so clones, approximately 83% recorded once. This CDR3 is 14 amino acids long. Germline V gene lookup returns CDR1 SGHVS and CDR2 FNYEAQ. V lost 0 bases and J lost 4, with 9 bases in between. Among Cohort 3 donors, those recovered had two negative PCRs, clearance, or symptom resolution. Sequenced sample: PBMCs or T cells enriched from blood (not recorded which). This TCR was sampled from a man in his fifties who had recovered from COVID-19. The chain combines TRBV7-6 with TRBJ1-2; D is ambiguous. CDR3 bases: TGTGCCAGCAGCTTAGCGGTTTCAGGCTATGGCTACACCTTC. It encodes CASSLAVSGYGYTF.